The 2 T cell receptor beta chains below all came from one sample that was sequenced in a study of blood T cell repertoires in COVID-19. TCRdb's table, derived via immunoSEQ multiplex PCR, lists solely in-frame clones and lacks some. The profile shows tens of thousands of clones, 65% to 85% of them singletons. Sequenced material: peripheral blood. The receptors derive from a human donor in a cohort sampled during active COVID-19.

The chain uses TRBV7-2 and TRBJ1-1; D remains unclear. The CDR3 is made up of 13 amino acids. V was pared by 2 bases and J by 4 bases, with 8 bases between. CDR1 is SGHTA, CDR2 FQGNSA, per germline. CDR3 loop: CASSLWGGTEAFF. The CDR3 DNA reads TGTGCCAGCAGCTTATGGGGAGGCACTGAAGCTTTCTTT.

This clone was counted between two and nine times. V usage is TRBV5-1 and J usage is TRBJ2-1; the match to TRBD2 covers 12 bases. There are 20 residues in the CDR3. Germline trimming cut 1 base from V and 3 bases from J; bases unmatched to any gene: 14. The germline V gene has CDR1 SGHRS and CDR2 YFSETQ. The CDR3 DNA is TGCGCCAGCAGCTTGCGACTAGCGGGGGACACCAAAAGGGGCTACAATGAGCAGTTCTTC. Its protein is CASSLRLAGDTKRGYNEQFF.